This entry lists 5 T cell receptor beta chains sequenced from one sample in a study of T cells in Graves' hyperthyroidism and ophthalmopathy. Amplified TCR beta CDR3 regions came from RNA transcripts. The HTBI set primed first-round TCR CDR3 RT-PCR. Using its own MiXCR run on the multiplex PCR reads, TCRdb lists one record per CDR3 protein. The sample lists hundreds of thousands of distinct CDR3 sequences; 13% to 15% were seen once. The sequencing input was blood. These receptors originate from a woman between 18 and 30 years old with Graves' hyperthyroidism.

The J gene is TRBJ2-4, the V gene TRBV20-1, with TRBD1 matching 8 bases. Trimming removed 6 bases from V and 6 bases from J; junction bases left unmatched: 1. Germline V gives CDR1 DFQATT, CDR2 SNEGSKA (reference sequence). The length of the CDR3 is 11 residues. The CDR3, as DNA: TGCAGTGCCACAGGGGGAAACATTCAGTACTTC. The encoded protein is CSATGGNIQYF.

This clonotype was counted at least ten times. This chain links TRBV2 with TRBJ1-5; 7 nucleotides align to TRBD1. Germline V gene data show CDR1 as SNHLY and CDR2 as FYNNEI. The CDR3 contains 13 residues. Trimming cost V 8 bases and J 4 bases; bases outside gene matches: 5. The CDR3 loop is CASGGQPNQPQHF. Written as DNA, the CDR3 is TGTGCCAGCGGGGGACAGCCTAATCAGCCCCAGCATTTT. The full variable domain, with the rest looked up from reference TRBV2 and TRBJ1-5, is EPEVTQTPSHQVTQMGQEVILRCVPISNHLYFYWYRQILGQKVEFLVSFYNNEISEKSEIFDDQFSVERPDGSNFTLKIRSTKLEDSAMYFCASGGQPNQPQHFGDGTRLSIL.

This clonotype was observed at least ten times. The chain couples TRBV20-1 to TRBJ2-3; no clear D gene. The germline V and J ends were trimmed by 0 bases and 2 bases, with 12 bases remaining between them. Germline V gives CDR1 DFQATT, CDR2 SNEGSKA (reference sequence). The CDR3 sequence is 15 residues long. This CDR3 is CSARDFRRFTDTQYF. The CDR3 DNA follows: TGCAGTGCTAGAGATTTTCGGCGGTTCACAGATACGCAGTATTTT.

This clonotype was picked up many times. The chain links TRBV5-8 to TRBJ2-3; TRBD1 might be the D (6 bases). The ends were cut back, 4 bases at V and 4 bases at J, with 22 bases in the middle. The CDR3 is 17 amino acids. CDR1 and CDR2 from the germline V gene are SGHTS and YDEGEE. The CDR3 DNA follows: TGTGCCAGCAGCCCCGCGACGGGCAGGGGTGGCGCAGATACGCAGTATTTT. Protein product: CASSPATGRGGADTQYF.

This clonotype has a count of ten or more. J is TRBJ1-2 and V is TRBV6-2 or TRBV6-3; D gene ambiguous. The CDR3 spans 15 residues. Germline CDR1 MNHEY, CDR2 SVGEGT. Trimming removed 0 bases at V and 7 bases at J, with 15 bases between. The CDR3: CASSYSLDLSGGYTF. The CDR3 DNA follows: TGTGCCAGCAGTTACTCCTTGGACTTGAGTGGTGGCTACACCTTC.